This T cell receptor (beta chain) was found in a study of cytomegalovirus exposure and HLA in healthy donors. For the study at large: A subsequent analysis stated that the 120 validation repertoires were run on the same platform as the 550 to 750 first-cohort repertoires.

Study-level findings and limits: Reportedly, diagnosis of cytomegalovirus status by the classifier showed high specificity and sensitivity.

In its sample, this clone was seen once. Its matching antigen is unknown. V was shortened by 5 bases and J by 0 bases, with 23 bases between the two germline ends. The germline V gene has CDR1 SGHVS and CDR2 FQNEAQ. This CDR3 is 19 amino acids long. Profiled with immunoSEQ multiplex PCR; TCRdb holds only in-frame clones, not every one. This sample has roughly 120,000 clones, with around nine tenths found just once. The sample consisted of PBMCs. The TCR was taken from a woman aged 30 to 39 in good health and CMV-seropositive. This chain joins TRBV7-8 and TRBJ1-5, with a possible D match to TRBD1 (5 bases). The CDR3 spells CASSPGRGVQRPSNQPQHF. Here the CDR3 DNA reads TGTGCCAGCAGCCCCGGCCGGGGGGTACAAAGGCCTAGCAATCAGCCCCAGCATTTT.